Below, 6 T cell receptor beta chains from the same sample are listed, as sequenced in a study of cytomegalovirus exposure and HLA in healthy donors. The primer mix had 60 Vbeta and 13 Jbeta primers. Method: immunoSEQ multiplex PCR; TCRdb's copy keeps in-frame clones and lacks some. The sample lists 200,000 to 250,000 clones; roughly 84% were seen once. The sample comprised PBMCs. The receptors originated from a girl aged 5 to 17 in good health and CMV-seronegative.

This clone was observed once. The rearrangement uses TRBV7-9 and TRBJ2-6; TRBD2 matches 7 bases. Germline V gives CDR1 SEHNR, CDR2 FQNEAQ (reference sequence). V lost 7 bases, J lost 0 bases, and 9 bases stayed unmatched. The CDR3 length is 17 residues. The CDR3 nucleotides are TGTGCCAGCACCAGACTAGCTCAAAGCTCTGGGGCCAACGTCCTGACTTTC. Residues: CASTRLAQSSGANVLTF. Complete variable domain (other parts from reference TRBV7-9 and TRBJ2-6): DTGVSQNPRHKITKRGQNVTFRCDPISEHNRLYWYRQTLGQGPEFLTYFQNEAQLEKSRLLSDRFSAERPKGSFSTLEIQRTEQGDSAMYLCASTRLAQSSGANVLTFGAGSRLTVL.

The CDR3 protein is CASSQDPWRTDPEAFF. DNA for the CDR3: TGCGCCAGCAGCCAAGATCCGTGGAGGACAGATCCTGAAGCTTTCTTT. The chain is built from TRBV4-1 and TRBJ1-1, with TRBD1 as a possible D gene (6 bases). Germline V lookup: CDR1 MGHRA, CDR2 YSYEKL. The germline V and J ends were trimmed by 0 bases and 6 bases, with 17 bases remaining between them. The CDR3 sequence is 16 residues long.

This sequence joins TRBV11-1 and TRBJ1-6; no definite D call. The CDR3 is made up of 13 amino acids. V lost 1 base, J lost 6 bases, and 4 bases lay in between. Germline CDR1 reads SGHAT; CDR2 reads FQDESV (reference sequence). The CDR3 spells CASSLVLNSPLHF. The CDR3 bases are TGTGCCAGCAGCTTAGTCCTTAATTCACCCCTCCACTTT.

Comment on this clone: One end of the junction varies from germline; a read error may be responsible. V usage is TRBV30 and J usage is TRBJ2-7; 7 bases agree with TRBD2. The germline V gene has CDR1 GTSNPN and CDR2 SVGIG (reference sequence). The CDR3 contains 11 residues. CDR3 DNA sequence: TGTGCCTGGAGTGAGCGGGAAGCAACGCGATTC. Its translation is CAWSEREATRF.

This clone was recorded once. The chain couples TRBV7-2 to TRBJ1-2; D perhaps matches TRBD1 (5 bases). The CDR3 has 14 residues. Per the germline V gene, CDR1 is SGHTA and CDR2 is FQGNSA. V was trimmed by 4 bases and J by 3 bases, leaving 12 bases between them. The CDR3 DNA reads TGTGCCAGCAGCTCCAGGGCGTTCGACTATGGCTACACCTTC. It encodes CASSSRAFDYGYTF.

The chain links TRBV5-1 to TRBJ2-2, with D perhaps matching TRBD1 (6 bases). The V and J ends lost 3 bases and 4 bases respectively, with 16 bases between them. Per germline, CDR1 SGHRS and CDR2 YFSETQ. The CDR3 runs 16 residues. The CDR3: CASSWGSGRGTGELFF. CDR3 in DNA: TGCGCCAGCAGCTGGGGAAGCGGCAGGGGCACCGGGGAGCTGTTTTTT.